This T cell receptor (beta chain) was captured in a study of blood T cell repertoires in COVID-19. In the study overall: The study drew acute and convalescent COVID-19 samples from the United States, Italy and Spain. Nucleic acid was either cDNA or gDNA, and it came from T cells, B-cell-depleted T cells, or PBMCs.

In the original workflow: Reference gene primer amplification gave nucleated cell count estimates. Assay used: immunoSEQ multiplex PCR; TCRdb lists only in-frame clones, some missing. The V and J calls and clone size are taken from that table; D and trimming were inferred from the DNA. Of roughly 220,000 clones listed, approximately 84% were seen once; the top ten hold around 6.5%. Sequences were obtained from peripheral blood. This TCR derives from a man of 80 years or more with acute or convalescent COVID-19.

CDR3 nucleotides: TGTGCCAGCAGTGATACCCTAAATTCACCCCTCCACTTT. This translates into CASSDTLNSPLHF. The V call is TRBV6-4, the J call TRBJ1-6; D is uncertain. V was trimmed by 3 bases and J by 7 bases, leaving 7 bases between them. The V gene's germline CDR1 is MRHNA and CDR2 SNTAGT. CDR3 size: 13 residues.